The sequence of this T cell receptor beta chain was determined in a study of tumor-infiltrating lymphocytes in primary liver carcinoma. Study at large: Patients had primary liver carcinoma treated by surgical resection. Sequencing of the samples generated roughly 3.5 to 7.13 million productive TCRbeta reads, with similar yields across tissue types.

Trimming took 0 bases from V and 4 from J; bases not matched to a gene: 2. The length of the CDR3 is 14 residues. CDR1 and CDR2 (germline): SGHRS, YFSETQ. This clonotype turned up a few times. Using a constant-region primer together with ProtoScript II reverse transcriptase, TCR beta cDNA was made from 500 ng of total RNA. Three nested multiplex PCR rounds, a slightly modified ARM-PCR, produced the libraries for TCR beta. PCR rounds one and two used TRBV1-TRBV30 forward primers with a C-beta reverse primer for about 9 cycles each. TCRdb recomputed calls from the multiplex PCR reads with MiXCR, one row per CDR3 protein. The sample yields under 200,000 distinct CDR3 sequences, roughly 61% seen once. The blood RNA (from unsorted whole blood) was obtained, and germline DNA was also extracted.

This sequence originates from a woman between 55 and 75 years old with primary liver carcinoma and hepatitis B virus infection. Sequencing input: peripheral blood. This chain uses TRBV5-1 with TRBJ2-3, with TRBD1 matching over 7 bases. CDR3 nucleotide sequence: TGCGCCAGCAGCTTGGGACAGGGCTCAGATACGCAGTATTTT. Protein product: CASSLGQGSDTQYF.